Sequencing of this T cell receptor (beta chain) was carried out in a study of tumor-infiltrating lymphocytes in oesophageal squamous cell carcinoma. This clonotype was detected only a few times. The V gene's germline CDR1 is SNHLY and CDR2 FYNNEI. The CDR3 consists of 13 residues. V was shortened by 4 bases and J by 0 bases, with 6 bases between the two germline ends. MiXCR was run by TCRdb on the PCR reads, yielding one entry per CDR3 protein. The sample comprises 15,000 to 25,000 distinct CDR3 sequences, around two fifths of which are singletons, and roughly a fifth rests with the top ten. This sequence joins TRBV2 and TRBJ1-1; D remains ambiguous. The sample consisted of esophageal tumor tissue. The sequence was obtained from a male donor with esophageal squamous cell carcinoma. The CDR3 region is CASSGRVNTEAFF. The DNA for the CDR3 is TGTGCCAGCAGTGGAAGAGTGAACACTGAAGCTTTCTTT.